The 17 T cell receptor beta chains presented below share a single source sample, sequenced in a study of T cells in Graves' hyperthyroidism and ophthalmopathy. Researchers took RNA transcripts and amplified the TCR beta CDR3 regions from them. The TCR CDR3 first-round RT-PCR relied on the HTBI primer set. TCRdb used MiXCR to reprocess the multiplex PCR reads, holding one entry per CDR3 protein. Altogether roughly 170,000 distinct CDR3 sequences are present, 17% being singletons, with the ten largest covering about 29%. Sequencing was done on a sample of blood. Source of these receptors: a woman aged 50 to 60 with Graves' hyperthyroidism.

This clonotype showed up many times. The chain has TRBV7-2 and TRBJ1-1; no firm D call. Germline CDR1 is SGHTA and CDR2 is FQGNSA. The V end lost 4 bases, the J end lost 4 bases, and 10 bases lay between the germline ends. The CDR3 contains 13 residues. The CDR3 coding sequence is TGTGCCAGCAGCTCCCACGAGGTCACTGAAGCTTTCTTT. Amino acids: CASSSHEVTEAFF.

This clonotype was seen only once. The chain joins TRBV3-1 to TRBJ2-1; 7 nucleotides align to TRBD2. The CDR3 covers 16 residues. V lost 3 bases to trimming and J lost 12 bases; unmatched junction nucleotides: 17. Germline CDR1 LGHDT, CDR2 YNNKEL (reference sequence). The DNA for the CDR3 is TGTGCCAGCAGCCACCTCAGCGGGGAGCTGGAGGGTCTGCAGTTCTTC. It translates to CASSHLSGELEGLQFF.

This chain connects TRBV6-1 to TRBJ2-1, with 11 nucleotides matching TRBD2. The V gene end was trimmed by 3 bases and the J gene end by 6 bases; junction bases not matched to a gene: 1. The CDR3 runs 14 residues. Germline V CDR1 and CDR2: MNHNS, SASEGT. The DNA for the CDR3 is TGTGCCAGCAGTGATAGCGGGAGGGGCAATGAGCAGTTCTTC. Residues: CASSDSGRGNEQFF.

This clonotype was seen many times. This CDR3 reads CASSALGQTNEKLFF. In DNA, the CDR3 is TGCGCCAGCAGCGCGTTAGGACAGACTAATGAAAAACTGTTTTTT. This chain joins TRBV5-1 and TRBJ1-4, with D tentatively TRBD1 (6 bases). The CDR3 loop spans 15 amino acids. From germline, CDR1 is SGHRS and CDR2 YFSETQ. Trimming took off 4 bases at V and 2 bases at J, with 12 bases between the two ends.

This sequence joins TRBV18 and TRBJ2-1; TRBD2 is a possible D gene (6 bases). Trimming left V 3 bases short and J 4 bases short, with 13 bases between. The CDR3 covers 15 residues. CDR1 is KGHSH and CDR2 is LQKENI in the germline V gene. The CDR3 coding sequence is TGTGCCAGCTCACCTGGGACGGGGAGGTACAATGAGCAGTTCTTC. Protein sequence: CASSPGTGRYNEQFF.

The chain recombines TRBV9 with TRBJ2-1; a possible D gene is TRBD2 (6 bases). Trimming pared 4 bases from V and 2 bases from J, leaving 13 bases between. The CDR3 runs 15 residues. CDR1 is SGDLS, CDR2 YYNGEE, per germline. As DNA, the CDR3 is TGTGCCAGCAGCCCCACGTGGGGGGCCTACAATGAGCAGTTCTTC. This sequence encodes CASSPTWGAYNEQFF.

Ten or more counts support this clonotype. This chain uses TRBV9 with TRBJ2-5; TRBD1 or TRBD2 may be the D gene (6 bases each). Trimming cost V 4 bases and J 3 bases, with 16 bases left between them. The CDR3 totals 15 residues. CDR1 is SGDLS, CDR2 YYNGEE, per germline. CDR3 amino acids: CASSPDAGTKETQYF. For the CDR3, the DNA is TGTGCCAGCAGCCCAGATGCGGGGACAAAAGAGACCCAGTACTTC.

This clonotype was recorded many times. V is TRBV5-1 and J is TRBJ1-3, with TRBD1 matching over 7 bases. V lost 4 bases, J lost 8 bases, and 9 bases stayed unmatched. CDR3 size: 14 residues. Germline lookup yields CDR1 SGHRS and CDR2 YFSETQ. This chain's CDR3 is CASSGGDSVDTIYF. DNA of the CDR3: TGCGCCAGCAGCGGGGGGGACAGCGTGGACACCATATATTTT.

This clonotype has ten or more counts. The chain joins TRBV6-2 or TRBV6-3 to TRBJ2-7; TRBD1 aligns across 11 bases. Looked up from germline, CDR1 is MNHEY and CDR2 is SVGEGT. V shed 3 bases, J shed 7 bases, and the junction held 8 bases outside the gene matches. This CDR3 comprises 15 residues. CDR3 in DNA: TGTGCCAGCAGTTATGCTGGGACAGGGGGAGAGGAGCAGTACTTC. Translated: CASSYAGTGGEEQYF.

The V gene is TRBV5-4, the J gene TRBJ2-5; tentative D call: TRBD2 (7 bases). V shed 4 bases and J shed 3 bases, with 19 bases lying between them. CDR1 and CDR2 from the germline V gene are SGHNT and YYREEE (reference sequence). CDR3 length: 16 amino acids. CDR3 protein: CASSGTPTGREETQYF. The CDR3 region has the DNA TGTGCCAGCAGCGGGACTCCAACAGGGAGGGAAGAGACCCAGTACTTC. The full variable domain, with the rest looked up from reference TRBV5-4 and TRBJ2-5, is ETGVTQSPTHLIKTRGQQVTLRCSSQSGHNTVSWYQQALGQGPQFIFQYYREEENGRGNFPPRFSGLQFPNYSSELNVNALELDDSALYLCASSGTPTGREETQYFGPGTRLLVL.

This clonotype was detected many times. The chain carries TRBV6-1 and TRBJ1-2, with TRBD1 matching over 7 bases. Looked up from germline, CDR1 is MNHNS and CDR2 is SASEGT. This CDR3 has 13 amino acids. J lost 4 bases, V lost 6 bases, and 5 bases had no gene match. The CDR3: CASSNQGGYGYTF. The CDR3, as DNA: TGTGCCAGCAGCAATCAGGGGGGCTATGGCTACACCTTC.

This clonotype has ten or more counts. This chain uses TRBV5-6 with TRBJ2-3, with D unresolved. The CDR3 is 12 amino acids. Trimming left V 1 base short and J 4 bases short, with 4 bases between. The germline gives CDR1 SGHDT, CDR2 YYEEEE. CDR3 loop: CASSLTADTQYF. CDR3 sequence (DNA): TGTGCCAGCAGCTTGACGGCAGATACGCAGTATTTT.

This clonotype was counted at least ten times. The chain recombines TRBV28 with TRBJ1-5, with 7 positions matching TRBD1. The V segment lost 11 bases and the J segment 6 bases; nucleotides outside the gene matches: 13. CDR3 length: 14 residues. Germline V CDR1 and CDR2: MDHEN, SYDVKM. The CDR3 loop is CAASRRGPGQPQHF. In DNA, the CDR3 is TGTGCCGCCAGCCGTAGGGGGCCGGGTCAGCCCCAGCATTTT.

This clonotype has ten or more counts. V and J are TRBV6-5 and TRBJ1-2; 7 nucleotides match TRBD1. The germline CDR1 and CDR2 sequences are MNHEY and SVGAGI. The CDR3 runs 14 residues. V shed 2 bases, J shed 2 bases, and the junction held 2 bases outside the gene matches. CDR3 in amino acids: CASSYNRGNYGYTF. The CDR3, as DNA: TGTGCCAGCAGTTACAACAGGGGAAACTATGGCTACACCTTC.

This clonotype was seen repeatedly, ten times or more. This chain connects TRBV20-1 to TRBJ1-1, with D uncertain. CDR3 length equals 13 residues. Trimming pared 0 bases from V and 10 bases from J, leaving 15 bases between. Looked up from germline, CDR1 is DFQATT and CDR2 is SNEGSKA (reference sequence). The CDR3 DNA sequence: TGCAGTGCTAGAGATTTAAGGGCCCTAGGAGCTTTCTTT. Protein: CSARDLRALGAFF.

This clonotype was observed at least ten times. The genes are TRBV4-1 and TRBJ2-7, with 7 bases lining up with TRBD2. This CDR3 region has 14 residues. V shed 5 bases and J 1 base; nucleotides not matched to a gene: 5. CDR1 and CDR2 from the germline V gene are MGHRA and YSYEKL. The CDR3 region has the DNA TGCGCCAGCAGCTCGGCGCGGGGGTCCTACGAGCAGTACTTC. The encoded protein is CASSSARGSYEQYF.

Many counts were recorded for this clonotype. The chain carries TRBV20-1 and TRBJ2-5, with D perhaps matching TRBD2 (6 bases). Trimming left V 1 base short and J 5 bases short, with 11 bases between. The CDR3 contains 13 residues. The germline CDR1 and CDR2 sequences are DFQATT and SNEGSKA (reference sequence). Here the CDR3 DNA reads TGCAGTGCTAGAGGACGGGGGAGGGAGACCCAGTACTTC. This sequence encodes CSARGRGRETQYF.